This T cell receptor (beta chain) was recovered during a study of response to subunit inactivated influenza vaccine. Study observations and caveats: Seasonal influenza vaccination, on each occasion, was suggested by the authors to recruit few new T cells.

This clonotype has more than one count but fewer than ten. Its antigen is unknown. This CDR3 contains 16 residues. Germline assignment: CDR1 MNHEY and CDR2 SVGEGT. V lost 0 bases and J lost 2; bases outside the gene matches: 2. One entry per CDR3 protein, called by TCRdb with MiXCR from the RT-PCR reads. The sample shows about 700,000 distinct CDR3 sequences, roughly 14% of them seen only once. The gene calls are TRBV6-2 or TRBV6-3 and TRBJ2-7; 12 bases are shared with TRBD2. This sample comprised PBMCs from blood, obtained about 14 days before vaccination. The sequence derives from a man in his fifties who received an inactivated influenza vaccine. CDR3 nucleotides: TGTGCCAGCAGTTACTCGACTAGCGGGAGCCCCTACGAGCAGTACTTC. It translates to CASSYSTSGSPYEQYF.